This T cell receptor (beta chain) stems from a study of beta chain features in type 1 diabetes. V lost 3 bases, J lost 8 bases, and 6 bases stayed unmatched. This CDR3 is 14 amino acids long. Germline lookup yields CDR1 MNHNY and CDR2 SVGAGI (reference sequence). This clone was seen only once. As every portion of the isolated RNA was reverse transcribed, the sequencing read expressed TCRB transcripts. Method: immunoSEQ multiplex PCR; TCRdb's copy keeps in-frame clones and lacks some. This sample has over 150,000 clones, with 7.5% to 10% found just once. Material: central memory CD4+ T cells from blood. The chain has TRBV6-6 and TRBJ1-2; 10 nucleotides match TRBD1. The receptor was isolated from a man aged 18 to 29 in good health. CDR3 DNA: TGTGCCAGCAGTTATTCCGGGACAGGGGTAGGCTACACCTTC. Its protein product is CASSYSGTGVGYTF.